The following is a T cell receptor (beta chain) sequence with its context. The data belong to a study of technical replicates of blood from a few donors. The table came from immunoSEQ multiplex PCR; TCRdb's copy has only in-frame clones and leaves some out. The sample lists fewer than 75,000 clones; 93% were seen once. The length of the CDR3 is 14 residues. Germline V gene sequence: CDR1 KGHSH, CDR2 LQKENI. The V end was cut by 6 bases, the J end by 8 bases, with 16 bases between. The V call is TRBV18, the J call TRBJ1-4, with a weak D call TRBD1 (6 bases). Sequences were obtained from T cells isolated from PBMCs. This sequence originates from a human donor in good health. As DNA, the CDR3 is TGTGCCAGCTCCCGTGCAGGGGCAAAAGAAAAACTGTTTTTT. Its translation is CASSRAGAKEKLFF.